The clone carrying this T cell receptor (beta chain) was picked up a small number of times. What it recognizes is unknown. V shed 5 bases and J 6 bases; nucleotides not matched to a gene: 5. In germline, CDR1 is SQVTM, CDR2 ANQGSEA. The CDR3 covers 13 residues. These data are taken from a study of T cell responses to AZD1222 COVID-19 vaccine. Notes on the study in general: Unmutated variant regions reportedly attract nearly half of all spike-specific TCRs. No day 14 peak samples; only post-peak repertoires were characterized. Clonal diversity was possibly underestimated, and white British individuals and females predominated among donors.

TCRdb's copy holds only in-frame clones and misses some; the assay was immunoSEQ multiplex PCR. The repertoire holds around 130,000 clones, with roughly 92% as singletons. This clonotype was sampled from an adult who received the AZD1222 COVID-19 vaccine. The chain combines TRBV29-1 with TRBJ1-4; 8 bases agree with TRBD1. The material sequenced was peripheral blood, taken 28 days after the second AZD1222 dose. The CDR3 region has the DNA TGCAGCGTTAGGACAGGGAAAGATGAAAAACTGTTTTTT. Translated: CSVRTGKDEKLFF.